The 32 T cell receptor beta chains in this list originate from one sample, sequenced in a study of T cell therapy after organ transplantation. Described time point: 4-8 weeks after completion of therapy. Antigens for these TCRs are unknown. Profiling relied on immunoSEQ multiplex PCR, and the TCRdb table lists in-frame clones only, not all of them. The sample contains about 3,400 clones, roughly two thirds of which appear only once. The specimen comprised CD8+ T cells from blood, sampled after autologous CMV-specific T cell therapy. Receptors were obtained from a human patient who had received a solid organ transplant and had CMV disease. Some T cells could come from the graft donor.

In its sample, this clone was seen a few times. The V gene is TRBV29-1, the J gene TRBJ2-5; TRBD2 matches at 7 bases. This CDR3 region has 15 residues. CDR1 is SQVTM, CDR2 ANQGSEA, per germline. V gave up 2 bases and J gave up 4 bases; unmatched junction bases: 10. Here the CDR3 DNA reads TGCAGCGTTGAATATTGGGGGGGATTGGGAGAGACCCAGTACTTC. Protein product: CSVEYWGGLGETQYF.

This clone is medium-sized within its sample. This sequence joins TRBV5-4 and TRBJ2-7; D is uncertain. This CDR3 comprises 14 residues. Trimming stripped 5 bases from V and 0 bases from J, with 12 bases between. Germline-derived CDR1 and CDR2 are SGHNT and YYREEE (reference sequence). The CDR3 is CASREMKDSYEQYV. For the CDR3, the DNA is TGTGCCAGCAGGGAAATGAAGGACTCCTACGAGCAGTACGTC.

The chain employs TRBV6-4 and TRBJ2-3; TRBD2 agrees at 13 bases. This CDR3 region has 15 residues. The junction had 0 bases not matched to a gene; V was cut back by 2 bases and J by 4 bases. Germline V CDR1 and CDR2: MRHNA, SNTAGT. DNA of the CDR3: TGTGCCAGCAGTGACGGGACTAGCGGGGCAGATACGCAGTATTTT. It yields the protein CASSDGTSGADTQYF.

This clone was found once. The chain links TRBV4-1 to TRBJ2-7; D gene unclear. Germline values: CDR1 MGHRA, CDR2 YSYEKL. The V and J ends lost 0 bases and 0 bases respectively, with 12 bases between them. The CDR3 has 16 amino acids. CDR3 nucleotide sequence: TGCGCCAGCAGCCAAGAGTGGCAACTGCACTCCTACGAGCAGTACTTC. Its protein product is CASSQEWQLHSYEQYF.

The rearrangement uses TRBV5-6 and TRBJ2-1, with no clear D. The V end was cut by 0 bases, the J end by 7 bases, with 11 bases between. The length of the CDR3 is 14 residues. CDR1 is SGHDT, CDR2 YYEEEE, per germline. The CDR3 DNA reads as TGTGCCAGCAGCTTGGAGATCTGGAAAAATGAGCAGTTCTTC. This sequence encodes CASSLEIWKNEQFF.

The chain carries TRBV6-5 and TRBJ2-7; 7 positions match TRBD1. CDR3 length: 14 amino acids. The J segment lost 7 bases and the V segment lost 4 bases, leaving 10 bases of the junction unmatched. The germline gives CDR1 MNHEY, CDR2 SVGAGI. DNA of the CDR3: TGTGCCAGCAGTTTATCCCCGGGACAGATAGAGCAGTACTTC. Translating it yields CASSLSPGQIEQYF.

The V gene is TRBV29-1, the J gene TRBJ2-1, with 10 bases aligning to TRBD2. This CDR3 is built from 15 residues. Trimming cost V 1 base and J 5 bases; bases outside gene matches: 5. Germline V lookup: CDR1 SQVTM, CDR2 ANQGSEA. Here the CDR3 reads CSVEGELAGNNEQFF. The CDR3 region has the DNA TGCAGCGTTGAAGGAGAACTAGCGGGAAACAATGAGCAGTTCTTC.

By frequency in the sample, this clone is medium-sized (0.01 to 0.1%). The chain combines TRBV2 with TRBJ1-1; a possible D gene is TRBD1 (5 bases). Trimming pared 6 bases from V and 10 bases from J, leaving 15 bases between. The germline gives CDR1 SNHLY, CDR2 FYNNEI. This CDR3 region has 12 residues. The CDR3: CASRTLGVRAFF. CDR3 in DNA: TGTGCCAGCAGGACCCTAGGGGTTAGAGCTTTCTTT.

The chain uses TRBV5-8 and TRBJ2-5; D uncertain. Germline-derived CDR1 and CDR2 are SGHTS and YDEGEE. The CDR3 length is 16 residues. Trimming took off 3 bases at V and 2 bases at J, with 17 bases between the two ends. The CDR3 region has the DNA TGTGCCAGCAGCTCGAAGGACCCAACCCTACAAGAGACCCAGTACTTC. Its translation: CASSSKDPTLQETQYF.

The chain carries TRBV27 and TRBJ2-1, with D possibly called TRBD1 or TRBD2 (5 bases each). The CDR3 has 13 amino acids. Trimming took off 4 bases at V and 4 bases at J, with 8 bases between the two ends. Germline CDR1 is MNHEY and CDR2 is SMNVEV (reference sequence). CDR3 DNA sequence: TGTGCCAGCAGTTCGGGACCGTACAATGAGCAGTTCTTC. Translating it yields CASSSGPYNEQFF.

This clone showed up just once. The chain joins TRBV4-3 to TRBJ2-2; D is uncertain. From germline, CDR1 is LGHNA and CDR2 YSLEER. CDR3 size: 14 residues. V lost 0 bases and J 7 bases, leaving 9 bases between the germline ends. The CDR3 reads CASSQDSYGGELFF. CDR3 DNA sequence: TGCGCCAGCAGCCAAGATAGCTATGGCGGGGAGCTGTTTTTT.

The chain combines TRBV7-6 with TRBJ2-2; no clear D. CDR3 length equals 12 residues. Germline values: CDR1 SGHVS, CDR2 FNYEAQ. Trimming removed 8 bases at V and 4 bases at J, with 8 bases between. This CDR3 reads CASGRRTGELFF. CDR3 bases: TGTGCCAGCGGTCGGCGCACCGGGGAGCTGTTTTTT.

By proportion, this clone is large (0.1 to 1%). This rearrangement joins TRBV7-9 to TRBJ2-2, with D tentatively TRBD1 (5 bases). Deletions cut 1 base from V and 7 bases from J, with 7 bases between. The CDR3 length is 13 residues. CDR1 and CDR2 from the germline V gene are SEHNR and FQNEAQ (reference sequence). The CDR3 sequence is CASSLVTVGELFF. The CDR3 region has the DNA TGTGCCAGCAGCTTAGTGACAGTCGGGGAGCTGTTTTTT.

The chain is built from TRBV27 and TRBJ1-1, with a possible D match to TRBD1 (5 bases). Germline CDR1 reads MNHEY; CDR2 reads SMNVEV (reference sequence). The CDR3 runs to 14 residues. The ends were cut back, 5 bases at V and 1 base at J, with 11 bases in the middle. The CDR3 sequence is CASSIRQSNTEAFF. Written as DNA, the CDR3 is TGTGCCAGCAGTATACGACAGTCGAACACTGAAGCTTTCTTT.

This clone was counted between two and nine times. CDR3 region: CASSLRTGAPTGELFF. The CDR3, as DNA: TGTGCCAGCAGCTTGAGGACGGGAGCGCCCACCGGGGAGCTGTTTTTT. This sequence joins TRBV5-8 and TRBJ2-2; TRBD2 might be the D (6 bases). This CDR3 has 16 residues. V was shortened by 1 base and J by 4 bases, with 14 bases between the two germline ends. The V gene's germline CDR1 is SGHTS and CDR2 YDEGEE.

The chain links TRBV5-1 to TRBJ2-1, with TRBD2 matching over 7 bases. The CDR3 extends over 18 amino acids. CDR1 and CDR2 (germline): SGHRS, YFSETQ. The junction had 11 bases not matched to a gene; V was cut back by 2 bases and J by 0 bases. CDR3 in DNA: TGCGCCAGCAGCTTTTCTGGGTCCGGGACTACCTCCTACAATGAGCAGTTCTTC. The encoded protein is CASSFSGSGTTSYNEQFF. Combining the CDR3 with reference TRBV5-1 and TRBJ2-1 gives the whole variable domain KAGVTQTPRYLIKTRGQQVTLSCSPISGHRSVSWYQQTPGQGLQFLFEYFSETQRNKGNFPGRFSGRQFSNSRSEMNVSTLELGDSALYLCASSFSGSGTTSYNEQFFGPGTRLTVL.

This sequence joins TRBV6-1 and TRBJ1-1, with a possible D match to TRBD1 (5 bases). This CDR3 has 15 residues. Germline CDR1 MNHNS, CDR2 SASEGT. Trimming pared 4 bases from V and 4 bases from J, leaving 16 bases between. This CDR3 reads CASSAWRIQGTEAFF. Here the CDR3 DNA reads TGTGCCAGCAGTGCCTGGAGAATTCAGGGCACTGAAGCTTTCTTT.

The chain recombines TRBV9 with TRBJ2-5; maybe TRBD2 (5 bases). This CDR3 spans 15 amino acids. The V and J ends lost 3 bases and 1 base respectively, with 13 bases between them. Per the germline V gene, CDR1 is SGDLS and CDR2 is YYNGEE. The CDR3 bases are TGTGCCAGCAGCGACGGGGTCTTGAGCCAAGAGACCCAGTACTTC. It yields the protein CASSDGVLSQETQYF.

The rearrangement uses TRBV9 and TRBJ1-2; D unclear. V was trimmed by 4 bases and J by 3 bases, leaving 4 bases between them. Germline assignment: CDR1 SGDLS and CDR2 YYNGEE. The CDR3 sequence is 11 residues long. The CDR3 here is CASSLYYGYTF. CDR3 coding DNA: TGTGCCAGCAGCTTATACTATGGCTACACCTTC.

The chain recombines TRBV30 with TRBJ2-7; 9 bases line up with TRBD1. CDR3 size: 14 residues. Per germline, CDR1 GTSNPN and CDR2 SVGIG (reference sequence). V was clipped by 7 bases and J by 7 bases; unmatched bases: 14. The CDR3 loop is CASSPGQGRLEQYF. The DNA for the CDR3 is TGTGCCTCCTCACCGGGACAGGGCCGACTGGAGCAGTACTTC.

The chain combines TRBV7-9 with TRBJ1-2; D unclear. V was clipped by 5 bases and J by 1 base, with 14 bases between them. This CDR3 is 15 amino acids long. Per germline, CDR1 SEHNR and CDR2 FQNEAQ (reference sequence). The DNA of the CDR3 is TGTGCCAGCAGCCCGAGCTGGACGGTTAACTATGGCTACACCTTC. Translation gives CASSPSWTVNYGYTF.

This clone is termed medium-sized (0.01 to 0.1%). This sequence joins TRBV27 and TRBJ2-7; possibly TRBD1 for D (5 bases). This CDR3 contains 15 residues. Trimming shortened V by 5 bases and J by 1 base, and 15 bases separated the two germline ends. Germline lookup yields CDR1 MNHEY and CDR2 SMNVEV (reference sequence). In nucleotides, the CDR3 is TGTGCCAGCAGTATGACAGCGTTCTATTCCTACGAGCAGTACTTC. Translating it yields CASSMTAFYSYEQYF.

The chain is built from TRBV30 and TRBJ1-1; D is undetermined. This CDR3 comprises 12 residues. V lost 0 bases and J 4 bases, leaving 6 bases between the germline ends. Germline CDR1 reads GTSNPN; CDR2 reads SVGIG (reference sequence). The CDR3 region has the DNA TGTGCCTGGAGTGTAGTGGGCACTGAAGCTTTCTTT. Translated, it gives CAWSVVGTEAFF.

The V and J genes are TRBV27 and TRBJ2-1, with 8 nucleotides matching TRBD1. This CDR3 is 13 amino acids long. The ends lost 5 bases at V and 11 bases at J; junction bases unmatched: 8. The germline V gene encodes CDR1 MNHEY and CDR2 SMNVEV (reference sequence). The CDR3 DNA reads TGTGCCAGCAGTCCCCCAGACAGGGGCAAGCAGTTCTTC. This translates into CASSPPDRGKQFF.

This clone is labeled large (0.1 to 1%). The chain has TRBV6-1 and TRBJ1-2; TRBD1 might be the D (5 bases). V shed 3 bases and J shed 6 bases, with 17 bases lying between them. Germline V lookup: CDR1 MNHNS, CDR2 SASEGT. This CDR3 is built from 15 residues. CDR3 sequence reads: CASSEGDPSRDGYTF. The CDR3 DNA is TGTGCCAGCAGTGAGGGGGACCCCTCGCGGGATGGCTACACCTTC.

V is TRBV4-3 and J is TRBJ2-4; D unclear. The CDR3 length is 15 residues. V was cut by 1 base and J by 0 bases, with 7 bases left in between. The germline V gene encodes CDR1 LGHNA and CDR2 YSLEER. The CDR3 loop is CASSQGVRAKNIQYF. CDR3 bases: TGCGCCAGCAGCCAAGGAGTTCGAGCCAAAAACATTCAGTACTTC.

This clone ranks as medium-sized (0.01 to 0.1%). This rearrangement joins TRBV7-6 to TRBJ2-7; D gene unclear. The germline V gene has CDR1 SGHVS and CDR2 FNYEAQ. V was clipped by 1 base and J by 4 bases, with 8 bases between them. This CDR3 has 13 amino acids. The chain's CDR3 is CASSLDPNYEQYV. In DNA, the CDR3 is TGTGCCAGCAGCTTAGACCCCAATTACGAGCAGTACGTC.

This chain links TRBV4-1 with TRBJ2-7; tentative D call: TRBD2 (5 bases). V lost 4 bases and J 3 bases, leaving 10 bases between the germline ends. This CDR3 has 13 amino acids. Germline V lookup: CDR1 MGHRA, CDR2 YSYEKL. The CDR3 region is CASSPREGYEQYV. The DNA for the CDR3 is TGCGCCAGCAGCCCACGAGAGGGCTACGAGCAGTACGTC.

V gene TRBV6-6 combines with J gene TRBJ2-5; D ambiguous. This CDR3 region has 15 residues. Trimming shortened V by 1 base and J by 5 bases, and 14 bases separated the two germline ends. In germline, CDR1 is MNHNY, CDR2 SVGAGI (reference sequence). The CDR3 spells CASSYYPVGKETQYF. The CDR3, as DNA: TGTGCCAGCAGTTACTACCCCGTTGGGAAGGAGACCCAGTACTTC.

Within the sample, this clone is large. V gene TRBV7-8 combines with J gene TRBJ1-2; D is unresolved. The V end lost 5 bases, the J end lost 6 bases, and 13 bases lay between the germline ends. CDR3 size: 13 residues. Germline V gene data show CDR1 as SGHVS and CDR2 as FQNEAQ. The DNA of the CDR3 is TGTGCCAGCAGCCCTAGCCCCACAGATGGCTACACCTTC. It yields the protein CASSPSPTDGYTF.

This chain uses TRBV9 with TRBJ2-5, with D perhaps TRBD2 (5 bases). Germline values: CDR1 SGDLS, CDR2 YYNGEE. Trimming took off 5 bases at V and 3 bases at J, with 14 bases between the two ends. CDR3 length equals 14 residues. This chain's CDR3 is CASSSEGPKETQYF. The CDR3 DNA is TGTGCCAGCAGTTCCGAGGGTCCTAAAGAGACCCAGTACTTC. The full variable domain, with the rest looked up from reference TRBV9 and TRBJ2-5, is DSGVTQTPKHLITATGQRVTLRCSPRSGDLSVYWYQQSLDQGLQFLIQYYNGEERAKGNILERFSAQQFPDLHSELNLSSLELGDSALYFCASSSEGPKETQYFGPGTRLLVL.

Here the CDR3 DNA reads TGTGCCAGCAGCTATATAGCGGAGGGCTCCTACAATGAGCAGTTCTTC. The encoded protein is CASSYIAEGSYNEQFF. The rearrangement links TRBV7-9 to TRBJ2-1; maybe TRBD2 (6 bases). The ends were cut back, 4 bases at V and 0 bases at J, with 13 bases in the middle. Germline V gene lookup returns CDR1 SEHNR and CDR2 FQNEAQ (reference sequence). CDR3 length equals 16 residues.